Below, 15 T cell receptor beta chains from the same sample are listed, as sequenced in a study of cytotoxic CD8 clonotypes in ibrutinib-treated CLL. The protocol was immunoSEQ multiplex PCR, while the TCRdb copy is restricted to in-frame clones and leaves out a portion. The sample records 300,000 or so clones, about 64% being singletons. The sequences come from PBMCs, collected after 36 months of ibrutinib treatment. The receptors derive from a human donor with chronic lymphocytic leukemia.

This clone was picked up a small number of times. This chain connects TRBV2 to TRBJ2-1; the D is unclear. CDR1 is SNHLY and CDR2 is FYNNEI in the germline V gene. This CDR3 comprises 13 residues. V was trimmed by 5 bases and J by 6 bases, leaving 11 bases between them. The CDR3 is CASSPTGVNEQFF. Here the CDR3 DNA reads TGTGCCAGCAGTCCGACTGGGGTCAATGAGCAGTTCTTC.

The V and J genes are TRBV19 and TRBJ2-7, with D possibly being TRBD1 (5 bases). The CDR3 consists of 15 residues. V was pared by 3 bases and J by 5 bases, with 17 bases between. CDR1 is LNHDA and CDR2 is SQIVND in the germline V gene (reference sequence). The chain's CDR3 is CASSIRAEVRHEQYF. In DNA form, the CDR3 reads TGTGCCAGTAGTATCAGGGCAGAAGTGCGCCACGAGCAGTACTTC.

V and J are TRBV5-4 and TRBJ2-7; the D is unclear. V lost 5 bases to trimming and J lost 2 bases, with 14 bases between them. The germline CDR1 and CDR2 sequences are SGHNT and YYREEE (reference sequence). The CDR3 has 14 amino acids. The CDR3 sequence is CASSPGLLAYEQYF. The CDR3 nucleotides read TGTGCCAGCAGTCCCGGCCTTCTGGCCTACGAGCAGTACTTC.

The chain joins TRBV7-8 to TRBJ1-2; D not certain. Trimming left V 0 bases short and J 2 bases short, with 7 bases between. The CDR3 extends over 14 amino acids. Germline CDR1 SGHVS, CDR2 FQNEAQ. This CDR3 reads CASSLAGRNYGYTF. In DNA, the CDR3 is TGTGCCAGCAGCTTAGCCGGCAGGAACTATGGCTACACCTTC.

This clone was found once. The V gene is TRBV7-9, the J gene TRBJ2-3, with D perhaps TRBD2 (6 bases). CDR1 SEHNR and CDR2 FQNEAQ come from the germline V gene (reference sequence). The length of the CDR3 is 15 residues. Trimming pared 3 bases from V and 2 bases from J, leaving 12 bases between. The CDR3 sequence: CASSFGLTYTDTQYF. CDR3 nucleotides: TGTGCCAGCAGCTTCGGACTAACATACACAGATACGCAGTATTTT. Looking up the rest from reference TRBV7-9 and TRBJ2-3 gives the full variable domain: DTGVSQNPRHKITKRGQNVTFRCDPISEHNRLYWYRQTLGQGPEFLTYFQNEAQLEKSRLLSDRFSAERPKGSFSTLEIQRTEQGDSAMYLCASSFGLTYTDTQYFGPGTRLTVL.

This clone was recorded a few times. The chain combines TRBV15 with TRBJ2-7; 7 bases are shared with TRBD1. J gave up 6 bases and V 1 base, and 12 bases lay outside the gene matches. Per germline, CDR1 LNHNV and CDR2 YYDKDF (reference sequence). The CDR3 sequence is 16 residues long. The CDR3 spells CATSRAPRQGKGEQYF. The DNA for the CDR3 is TGTGCCACCAGCAGAGCCCCCCGACAGGGAAAAGGCGAGCAGTACTTC.

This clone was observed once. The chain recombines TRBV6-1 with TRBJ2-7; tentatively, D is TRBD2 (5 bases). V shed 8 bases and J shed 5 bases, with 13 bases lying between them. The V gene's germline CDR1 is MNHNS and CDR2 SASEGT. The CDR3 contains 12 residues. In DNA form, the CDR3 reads TGTGCCAGCGTCGGCCCCGGGGACGAGCAGTACTTC. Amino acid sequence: CASVGPGDEQYF.

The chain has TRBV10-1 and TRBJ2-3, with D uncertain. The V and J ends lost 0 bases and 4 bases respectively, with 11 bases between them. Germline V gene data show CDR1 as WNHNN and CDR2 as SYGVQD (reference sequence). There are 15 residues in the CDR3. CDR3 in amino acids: CASSESRAGPDTQYF. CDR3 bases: TGCGCCAGCAGTGAGTCGAGAGCCGGGCCAGATACGCAGTATTTT.

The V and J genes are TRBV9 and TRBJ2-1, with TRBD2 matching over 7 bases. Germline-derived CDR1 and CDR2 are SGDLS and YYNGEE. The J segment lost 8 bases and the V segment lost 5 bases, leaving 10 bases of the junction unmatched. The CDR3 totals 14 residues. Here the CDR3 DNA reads TGTGCCAGCAGTCCCTACGGGGGGAGCGATGAGCAGTTCTTC. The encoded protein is CASSPYGGSDEQFF.

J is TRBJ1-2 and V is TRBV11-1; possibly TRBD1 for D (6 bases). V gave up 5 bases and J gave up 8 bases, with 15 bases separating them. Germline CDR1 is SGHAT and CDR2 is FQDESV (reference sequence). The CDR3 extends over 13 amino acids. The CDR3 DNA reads TGTGCCAGCAGCCCGGTCAAGGGGGGAGGCTACACCTTC. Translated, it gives CASSPVKGGGYTF.

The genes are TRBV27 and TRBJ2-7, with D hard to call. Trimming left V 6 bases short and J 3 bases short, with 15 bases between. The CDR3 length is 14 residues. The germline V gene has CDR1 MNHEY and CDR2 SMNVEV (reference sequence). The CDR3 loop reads CASRDQSPGYEQYF. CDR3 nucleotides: TGTGCCAGCAGGGACCAGTCCCCCGGCTACGAGCAGTACTTC.

In DNA, the CDR3 is TGTGCCAGCAGCCGATCGACAGGGACCTACAATGAGCAGTTCTTC. Residues: CASSRSTGTYNEQFF. The chain employs TRBV11-3 and TRBJ2-1; 7 bases are a match to TRBD1. The germline V gene has CDR1 SGHNT and CDR2 YENEEA. V lost 5 bases, J lost 2 bases, and 6 bases stayed unmatched. CDR3 length: 15 amino acids.

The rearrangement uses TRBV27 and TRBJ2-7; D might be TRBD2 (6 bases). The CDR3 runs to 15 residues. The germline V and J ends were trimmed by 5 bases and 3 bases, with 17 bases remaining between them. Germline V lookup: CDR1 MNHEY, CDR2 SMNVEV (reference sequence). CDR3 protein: CASSSWRDRGYEQYF. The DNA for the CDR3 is TGTGCCAGCAGTAGCTGGCGGGATAGAGGCTACGAGCAGTACTTC.

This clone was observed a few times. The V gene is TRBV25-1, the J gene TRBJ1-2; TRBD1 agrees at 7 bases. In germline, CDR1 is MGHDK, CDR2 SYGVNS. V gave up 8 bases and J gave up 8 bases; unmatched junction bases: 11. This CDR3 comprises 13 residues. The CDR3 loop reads CASLGEGARGYTF. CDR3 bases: TGTGCCAGCCTCGGTGAGGGGGCGCGCGGCTACACCTTC.

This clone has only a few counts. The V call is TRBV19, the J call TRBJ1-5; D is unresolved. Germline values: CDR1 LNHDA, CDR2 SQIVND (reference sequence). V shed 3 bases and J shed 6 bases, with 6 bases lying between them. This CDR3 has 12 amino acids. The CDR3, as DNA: TGTGCCAGTAGTATGAACCCTCAGCCCCAGCATTTT. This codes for CASSMNPQPQHF.